Described below is a single T cell receptor (beta chain) sequence and its context. Its antigen is as yet unknown. Libraries were prepared by immunoSEQ multiplex PCR; TCRdb keeps only in-frame clonotypes and omits some of them. The table lists roughly 150,000 clones, 88% of them singletons, with about 3.4% in the top ten. The entry originates in a study of T cell responses to AZD1222 COVID-19 vaccine. V dropped 2 bases and J dropped 1 base, with 6 bases sitting between them. Germline V gene data show CDR1 as MNHEY and CDR2 as SVGAGI. The CDR3 contains 14 residues. Study-level findings and limits: The donors showed a predominance of white British ancestry and of females, with possible underestimation of clonal diversity. With two AZD1222 doses given, Spike-specific TCR breadth and depth both rose.

V usage is TRBV6-5 and J usage is TRBJ1-3, with D unclear. The sequence came from an adult who received the AZD1222 COVID-19 vaccine. The sequencing here drew on peripheral blood, taken 28 days after the second AZD1222 dose. CDR3: CASSYRSSGNTIYF. The CDR3 nucleotides are TGTGCCAGCAGTTACAGGTCTTCTGGAAACACCATATATTTT.